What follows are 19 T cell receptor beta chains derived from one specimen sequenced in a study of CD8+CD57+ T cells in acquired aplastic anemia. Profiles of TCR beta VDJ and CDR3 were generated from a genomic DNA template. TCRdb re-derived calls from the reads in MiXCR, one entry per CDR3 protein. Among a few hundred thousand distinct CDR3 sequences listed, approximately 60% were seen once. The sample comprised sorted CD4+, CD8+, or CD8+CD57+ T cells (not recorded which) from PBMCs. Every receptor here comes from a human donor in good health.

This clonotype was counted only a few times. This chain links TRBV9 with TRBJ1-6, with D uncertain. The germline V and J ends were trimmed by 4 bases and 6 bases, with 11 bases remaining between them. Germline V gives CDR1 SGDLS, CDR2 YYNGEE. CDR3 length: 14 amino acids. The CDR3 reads CASSMTSSNSPLHF. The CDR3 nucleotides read TGTGCCAGCAGCATGACAAGCAGTAATTCACCCCTCCACTTT.

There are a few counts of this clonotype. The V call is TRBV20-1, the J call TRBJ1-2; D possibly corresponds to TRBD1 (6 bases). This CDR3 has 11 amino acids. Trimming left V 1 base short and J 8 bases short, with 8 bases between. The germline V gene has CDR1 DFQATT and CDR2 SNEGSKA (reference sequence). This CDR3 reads CSARADRGYTF. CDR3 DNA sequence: TGCAGTGCTAGAGCAGACAGGGGCTACACCTTC.

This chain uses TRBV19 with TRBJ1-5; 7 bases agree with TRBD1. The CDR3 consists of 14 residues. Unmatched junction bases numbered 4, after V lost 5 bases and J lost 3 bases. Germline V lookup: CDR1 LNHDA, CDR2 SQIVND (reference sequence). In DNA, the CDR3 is TGTGCCAGTAGTGCCACAGGGGCCAATCAGCCCCAGCATTTT. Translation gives CASSATGANQPQHF.

CDR3 in DNA: TGTGCCAGCAGTTCGTCCAGGACAGGAAAGTATGGCTACACCTTC. This sequence encodes CASSSSRTGKYGYTF. This rearrangement joins TRBV7-6 to TRBJ1-2; TRBD1 matches at 7 bases. This CDR3 has 15 residues. V trimming: 6 bases; J trimming: 5 bases; junction bases outside the gene matches: 12. Germline assignment: CDR1 SGHVS and CDR2 FNYEAQ.

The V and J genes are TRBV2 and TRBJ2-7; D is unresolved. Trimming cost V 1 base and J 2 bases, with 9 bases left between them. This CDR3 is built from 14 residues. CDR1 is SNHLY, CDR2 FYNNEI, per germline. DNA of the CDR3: TGTGCCAGCAGTGAAGGGGAACAAGCCTACGAGCAGTACTTC. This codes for CASSEGEQAYEQYF. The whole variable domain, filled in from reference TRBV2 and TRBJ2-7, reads EPEVTQTPSHQVTQMGQEVILRCVPISNHLYFYWYRQILGQKVEFLVSFYNNEISEKSEIFDDQFSVERPDGSNFTLKIRSTKLEDSAMYFCASSEGEQAYEQYFGPGTRLTVT.

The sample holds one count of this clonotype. The CDR3 DNA follows: TGTGCCAGTAGTATAGTGGGCGGGACCCTGAATACGCAGTATTTT. Translating it yields CASSIVGGTLNTQYF. The genes are TRBV19 and TRBJ2-3; D perhaps matches TRBD2 (6 bases). This CDR3 is 15 amino acids long. Germline V lookup: CDR1 LNHDA, CDR2 SQIVND (reference sequence). V shed 1 base and J shed 7 bases, with 15 bases lying between them.

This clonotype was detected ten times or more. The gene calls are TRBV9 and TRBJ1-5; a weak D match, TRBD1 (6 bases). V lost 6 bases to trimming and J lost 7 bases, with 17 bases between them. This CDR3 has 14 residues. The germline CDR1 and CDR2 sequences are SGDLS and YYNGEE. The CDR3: CASNRAGADQPQHF. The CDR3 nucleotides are TGTGCCAGCAACCGTGCGGGGGCGGACCAGCCCCAGCATTTT.

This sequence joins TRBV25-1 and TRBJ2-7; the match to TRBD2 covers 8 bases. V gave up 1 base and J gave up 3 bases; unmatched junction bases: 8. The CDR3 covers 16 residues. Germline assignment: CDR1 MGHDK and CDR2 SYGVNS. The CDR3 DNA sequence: TGTGCCAGCAGTGAATTCGGGCTAGCGGGCCACTACGAGCAGTACTTC. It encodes CASSEFGLAGHYEQYF.

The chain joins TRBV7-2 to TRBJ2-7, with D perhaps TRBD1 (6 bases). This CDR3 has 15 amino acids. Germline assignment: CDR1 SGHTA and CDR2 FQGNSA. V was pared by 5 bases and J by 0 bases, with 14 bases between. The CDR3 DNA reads TGTGCCAGCAGCACCGACAGAGGGGGCTCCTACGAGCAGTACTTC. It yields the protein CASSTDRGGSYEQYF. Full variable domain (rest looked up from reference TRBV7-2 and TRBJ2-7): GAGVSQSPSNKVTEKGKDVELRCDPISGHTALYWYRQSLGQGLEFLIYFQGNSAPDKSGLPSDRFSAERTGGSVSTLTIQRTQQEDSAVYLCASSTDRGGSYEQYFGPGTRLTVT.

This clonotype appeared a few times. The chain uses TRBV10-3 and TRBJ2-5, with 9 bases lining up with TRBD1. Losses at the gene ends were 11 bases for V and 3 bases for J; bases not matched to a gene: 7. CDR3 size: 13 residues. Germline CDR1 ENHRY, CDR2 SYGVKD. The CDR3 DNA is TGTGCCTCCACAGGGGGCGGTGAAGAGACCCAGTACTTC. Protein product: CASTGGGEETQYF.

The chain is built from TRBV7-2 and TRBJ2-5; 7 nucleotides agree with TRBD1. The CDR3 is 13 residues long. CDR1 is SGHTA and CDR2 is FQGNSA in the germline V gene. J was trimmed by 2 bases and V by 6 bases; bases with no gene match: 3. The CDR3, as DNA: TGTGCCAGCAGGGACAGGTATCAAGAGACCCAGTACTTC. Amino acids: CASRDRYQETQYF.

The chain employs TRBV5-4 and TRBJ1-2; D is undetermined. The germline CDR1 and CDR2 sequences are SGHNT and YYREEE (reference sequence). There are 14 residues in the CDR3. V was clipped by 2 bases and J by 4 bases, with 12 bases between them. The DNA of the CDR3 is TGTGCCAGCAGCTTTTATACAGCTTCCTATGGCTACACCTTC. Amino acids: CASSFYTASYGYTF. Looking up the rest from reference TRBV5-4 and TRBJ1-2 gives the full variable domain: ETGVTQSPTHLIKTRGQQVTLRCSSQSGHNTVSWYQQALGQGPQFIFQYYREEENGRGNFPPRFSGLQFPNYSSELNVNALELDDSALYLCASSFYTASYGYTFGSGTRLTVV.

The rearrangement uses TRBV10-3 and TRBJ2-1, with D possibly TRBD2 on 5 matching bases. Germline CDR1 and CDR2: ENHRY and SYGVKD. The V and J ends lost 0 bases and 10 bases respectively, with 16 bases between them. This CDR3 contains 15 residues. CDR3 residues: CAISESTRLPGEQFF. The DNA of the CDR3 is TGTGCCATCAGTGAGTCAACGCGTCTCCCGGGGGAGCAGTTCTTC.

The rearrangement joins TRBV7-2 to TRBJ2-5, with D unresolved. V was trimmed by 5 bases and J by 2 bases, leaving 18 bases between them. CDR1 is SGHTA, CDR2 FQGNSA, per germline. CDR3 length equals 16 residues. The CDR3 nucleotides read TGTGCCAGCAGCCAAATCCTCGGCACGGCGCAAGAGACCCAGTACTTC. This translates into CASSQILGTAQETQYF.

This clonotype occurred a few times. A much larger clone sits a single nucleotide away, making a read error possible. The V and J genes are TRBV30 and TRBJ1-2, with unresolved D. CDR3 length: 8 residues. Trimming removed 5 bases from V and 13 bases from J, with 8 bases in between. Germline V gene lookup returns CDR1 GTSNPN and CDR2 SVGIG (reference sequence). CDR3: CAWFARTF. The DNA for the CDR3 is TGTGCCTGGTTTGCACGCACCTTC.

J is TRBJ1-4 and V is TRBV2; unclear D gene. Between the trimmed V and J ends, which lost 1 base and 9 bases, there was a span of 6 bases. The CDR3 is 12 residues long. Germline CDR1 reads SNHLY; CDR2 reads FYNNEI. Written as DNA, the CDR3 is TGTGCCAGCAGTGAAGGTCCGCAAAAACTGTTTTTT. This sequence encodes CASSEGPQKLFF.

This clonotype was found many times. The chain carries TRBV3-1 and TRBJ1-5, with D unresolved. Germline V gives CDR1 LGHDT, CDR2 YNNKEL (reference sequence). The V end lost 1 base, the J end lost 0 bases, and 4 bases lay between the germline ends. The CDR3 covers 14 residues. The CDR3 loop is CASSQVGSNQPQHF. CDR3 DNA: TGTGCCAGCAGCCAAGTCGGTAGCAATCAGCCCCAGCATTTT.

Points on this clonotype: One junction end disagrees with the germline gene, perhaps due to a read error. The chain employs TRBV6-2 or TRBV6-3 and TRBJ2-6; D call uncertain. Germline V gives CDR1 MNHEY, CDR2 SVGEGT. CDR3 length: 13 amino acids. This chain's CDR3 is CASSSLGSNVLTF. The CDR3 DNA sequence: TGTGCCAGCAGTTCGCTTGGGTCCAACGTCCTGACTTTC.

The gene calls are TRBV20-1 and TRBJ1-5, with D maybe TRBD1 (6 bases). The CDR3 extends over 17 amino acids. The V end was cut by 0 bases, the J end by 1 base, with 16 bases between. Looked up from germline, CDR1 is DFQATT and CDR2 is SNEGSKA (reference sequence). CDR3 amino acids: CSARDSSRGVSNQPQHF. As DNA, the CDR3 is TGCAGTGCTAGAGATTCAAGCAGGGGAGTGAGCAATCAGCCCCAGCATTTT.